The T cell receptor (beta chain) under discussion was sequenced for a study of T cell responses to AZD1222 COVID-19 vaccine. Germline V gene sequence: CDR1 SGHRS, CDR2 YFSETQ. V was cut by 3 bases and J by 10 bases, with 14 bases left in between. The CDR3 extends over 13 amino acids. TCRdb's copy holds only in-frame clones and misses some; the assay was immunoSEQ multiplex PCR. The table records about 140,000 clones, about 90% of them present only once. This material consisted of peripheral blood, taken 28 days after the second AZD1222 dose. V is TRBV5-1 and J is TRBJ2-1, with a weak D call TRBD1 (6 bases). This TCR derives from an adult who received the AZD1222 COVID-19 vaccine. The CDR3 DNA reads TGCGCCAGCAGCTCAATCTCCGGGACAGAGCAGTTCTTC. Translated, it gives CASSSISGTEQFF.